This TCR beta chain was identified in a study of CD8 T cells in ankylosing spondylitis. One entry per CDR3 protein, called by TCRdb with MiXCR from the 5' RACE reads. The table has around 130,000 distinct CDR3 sequences, 12% to 15% seen once; the top ten hold around 3%. Trimming pared 7 bases from V and 6 bases from J, leaving 19 bases between. The CDR3 loop spans 15 amino acids. Germline loops: CDR1 LNHDA, CDR2 SQIVND (reference sequence). This TCR derives from a female donor with ankylosing spondylitis or in good health (not recorded which). The rearrangement joins TRBV19 to TRBJ2-4; D is undetermined. The sequenced sample consisted of blood, either unsorted or a sorted T cell fraction (not recorded which). Here the CDR3 reads CASTESYRAGNIQYF. The CDR3 coding sequence is TGTGCCAGTACCGAATCCTACCGAGCCGGAAACATTCAGTACTTC.